This TCR beta chain stems from a study of blood T cell repertoires in COVID-19. Study overall: Sources were T cells, B-cell-depleted T cells, or PBMCs; the material itself was cDNA or gDNA.

The length of the CDR3 is 14 residues. From germline, CDR1 is LNHDA and CDR2 SQIVND (reference sequence). With 7 bases removed from V and 6 bases from J, the gap between germline ends came to 16 bases. The repertoire was sequenced with immunoSEQ multiplex PCR; TCRdb's copy has only in-frame clones and lacks some. The sample comprises 130,000 to 150,000 clones, about 84% of which are singletons, and 5.5% to 8% rests with the top ten. Material: peripheral blood. The sequence was collected from a human donor in a cohort sampled during active COVID-19. The chain carries TRBV19 and TRBJ1-5; maybe TRBD1 (6 bases). CDR3 amino acids: CASTDWGRGQPQHF. CDR3 sequence (DNA): TGTGCCAGTACCGATTGGGGGCGCGGTCAGCCCCAGCATTTT. The complete variable domain, with remaining parts taken from reference TRBV19 and TRBJ1-5, reads DGGITQSPKYLFRKEGQNVTLSCEQNLNHDAMYWYRQDPGQGLRLIYYSQIVNDFQKGDIAEGYSVSREKKESFPLTVTSAQKNPTAFYLCASTDWGRGQPQHFGDGTRLSIL.